The 8 T cell receptor beta chains below come from one sample, sequenced in a study of regulatory T cells in long-lasting Graves disease. Arm-PCR of CDR3 regions with iRepertoire HTBI primers generated TCR beta libraries. In TCRdb, the multiplex PCR reads were re-called with MiXCR into one record per CDR3 protein. The profile shows 530,000 or so distinct CDR3 sequences, approximately 12% of them singletons. The time point is: newly diagnosed GD, antithyroid drugs for less than 3 months. The TCR library was made from RNA that had been extracted from PBMCs in TRIzol. This same sample was also taken into another study, of T cells in Graves' hyperthyroidism and ophthalmopathy.

The starting material was peripheral blood mononuclear cells (PBMCs), obtained at new diagnosis, from a patient treated with antithyroid drugs. The receptor set was obtained from a man aged 30 to 39 with Graves disease.

This clonotype has ten or more counts. This is likely a read error, given that the CDR3 carries no conserved phenylalanine or tryptophan at its end. The rearrangement joins TRBV12-3 or TRBV12-4 to TRBJ2-5; no firm D call. CDR3 length: 14 amino acids. Trimming pared 1 base from V and 5 bases from J, leaving 11 bases between. The CDR3 loop reads CASSLGAARETQYL. CDR3 DNA: TGTGCCAGCAGTTTAGGGGCCGCGCGGGAGACCCAGTACCTC.

The CDR3 region has the DNA TGTGCCAGTAGTATATATGCAGGGGCGAGCTCTGGAAACACCATATATTTT. It translates to CASSIYAGASSGNTIYF. The gene calls are TRBV19 and TRBJ1-3; the D gene is possibly TRBD1 (6 bases). The germline gives CDR1 LNHDA, CDR2 SQIVND (reference sequence). The CDR3 loop spans 17 amino acids. With 2 bases removed from V and 0 bases from J, the gap between germline ends came to 14 bases.

This clonotype was detected many times. The chain joins TRBV10-2 to TRBJ2-5; 8 nucleotides match TRBD2. J lost 1 base, V lost 7 bases, and 11 bases had no gene match. This CDR3 has 16 amino acids. The germline V gene has CDR1 WSHSY and CDR2 SAAADI. The CDR3 protein is CASTPGFSGVQETQYF. As DNA, the CDR3 is TGCGCCAGCACCCCCGGGTTTAGCGGGGTCCAAGAGACCCAGTACTTC.

The sample holds many counts of this clonotype. The rearrangement uses TRBV6-1 and TRBJ2-3, with TRBD2 matching 7 bases. The CDR3 spans 17 residues. V shed 0 bases, J shed 0 bases, and the junction held 6 bases outside the gene matches. CDR1 and CDR2 (germline): MNHNS, SASEGT. As DNA, the CDR3 is TGTGCCAGCAGTGAAGCGTTGGGAGCGGGAAGCACAGATACGCAGTATTTT. It translates to CASSEALGAGSTDTQYF.

The chain carries TRBV5-1 and TRBJ2-3; 8 positions match TRBD2. Per germline, CDR1 SGHRS and CDR2 YFSETQ. This CDR3 contains 17 residues. J lost 2 bases, V lost 0 bases, and 8 bases had no gene match. CDR3 residues: CASSLGPAGVDTDTQYF. The CDR3 coding sequence is TGCGCCAGCAGCTTGGGCCCAGCGGGAGTTGACACAGATACGCAGTATTTT.

This rearrangement joins TRBV24-1 to TRBJ2-7; tentatively, D is TRBD2 (6 bases). The ends were cut back, 3 bases at V and 3 bases at J, with 11 bases in the middle. The CDR3 consists of 14 residues. Germline V gene data show CDR1 as KGHDR and CDR2 as SFDVKD. The CDR3 DNA sequence: TGTGCCACCAGTGATACGGGACTTCACTACGAGCAGTACTTC. Translating gives CATSDTGLHYEQYF.

The chain joins TRBV4-1 to TRBJ2-1, with TRBD2 identical over 7 bases. This CDR3 is 17 amino acids long. V lost 2 bases to trimming and J lost 6 bases; unmatched junction nucleotides: 13. Germline V gene sequence: CDR1 MGHRA, CDR2 YSYEKL. CDR3 DNA sequence: TGCGCCAGCAGCCAACACCCCGCCGGGACTAAGGGCAATGAGCAGTTCTTC. It specifies CASSQHPAGTKGNEQFF.

This clonotype was observed many times. The V and J genes are TRBV20-1 and TRBJ2-7, with unresolved D. Per germline, CDR1 DFQATT and CDR2 SNEGSKA (reference sequence). The CDR3 is made up of 11 amino acids. Between the trimmed V and J ends, which lost 5 bases and 6 bases, there was a span of 11 bases. CDR3 loop: CSAGPSGEQYF. The DNA of the CDR3 is TGCAGTGCTGGCCCGTCTGGCGAGCAGTACTTC.